This TCR beta chain was found in a study of T cell responses to AZD1222 COVID-19 vaccine. Sequencing was performed with immunoSEQ multiplex PCR; in TCRdb, only in-frame clones are kept and a portion is missing. The sample contains 150,000 to 200,000 clones, roughly nine tenths of which appear only once. Germline V gene lookup returns CDR1 MNHEY and CDR2 SVGAGI. The ends were cut back, 6 bases at V and 4 bases at J, with 12 bases in the middle. The CDR3 is 14 residues long. Concerning this clone itself: What it binds is not known.

General observations from the study: Clonal diversity may have been underestimated, and the donors were mostly white British, with more females than males. Targeting of unmutated variant regions was reportedly seen in nearly half of spike-specific TCRs. Receipt of two AZD1222 doses was followed by a rise in Spike-specific TCR breadth and depth.

The chain uses TRBV6-5 and TRBJ2-2; D is perhaps TRBD1 or TRBD2 (5 bases each). The TCR comes from an adult in good health. Here the sequenced sample was peripheral blood, taken on day 0 of AZD1222 vaccination. The CDR3 loop is CASSPGAGTGELFF. The CDR3 bases are TGTGCCAGCAGCCCCGGGGCGGGCACCGGGGAGCTGTTTTTT.